This T cell receptor beta chain derives from a study of blood T cell repertoires in COVID-19. For the study at large: The United States, Italy and Spain supplied acute and convalescent COVID-19 samples.

Generated by immunoSEQ multiplex PCR, the TCRdb table keeps only in-frame clones and is missing some. The data show 150,000 to 170,000 clones, less than 95% seen once. V was clipped by 0 bases and J by 6 bases, with 7 bases between them. CDR3 length: 13 amino acids. The germline CDR1 and CDR2 sequences are SGHAT and FQDESV (reference sequence). This clone was seen a single time. The chain combines TRBV11-1 with TRBJ2-3, with a tentative D call TRBD2 (5 bases). The source is a man in his fifties with acute or convalescent COVID-19. Source material: peripheral blood. CDR3 in DNA: TGTGCCAGCAGCTTAGCGCGAGGGGATACGCAGTATTTT. Its protein is CASSLARGDTQYF.